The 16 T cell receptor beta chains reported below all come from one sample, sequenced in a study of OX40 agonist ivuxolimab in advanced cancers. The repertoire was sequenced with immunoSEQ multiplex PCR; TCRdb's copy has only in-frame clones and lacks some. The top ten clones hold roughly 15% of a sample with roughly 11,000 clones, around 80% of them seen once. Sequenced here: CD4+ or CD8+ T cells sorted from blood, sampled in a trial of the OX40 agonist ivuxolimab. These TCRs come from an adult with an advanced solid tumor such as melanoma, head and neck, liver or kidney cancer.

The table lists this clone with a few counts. Written as DNA, the CDR3 is TGTGCCAGCAGCTTACCTAGACACGGGTCAGAGAACACCGGGGAGCTGTTTTTT. It translates to CASSLPRHGSENTGELFF. This rearrangement joins TRBV7-8 to TRBJ2-2; D unclear. Looked up from germline, CDR1 is SGHVS and CDR2 is FQNEAQ. This CDR3 is built from 18 residues. V was cut by 2 bases and J by 1 base, with 17 bases left in between.

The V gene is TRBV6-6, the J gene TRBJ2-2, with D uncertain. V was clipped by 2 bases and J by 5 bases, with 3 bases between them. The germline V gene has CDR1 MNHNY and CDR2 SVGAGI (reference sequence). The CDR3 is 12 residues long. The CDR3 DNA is TGTGCCAGCAGTTACGATACCGGGGAGCTGTTTTTT. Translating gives CASSYDTGELFF.

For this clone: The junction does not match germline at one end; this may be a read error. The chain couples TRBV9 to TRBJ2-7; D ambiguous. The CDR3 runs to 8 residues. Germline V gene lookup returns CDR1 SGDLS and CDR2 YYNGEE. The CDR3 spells CASSVVNF. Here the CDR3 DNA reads TGTGCCAGCAGCGTAGTGAACTTC.

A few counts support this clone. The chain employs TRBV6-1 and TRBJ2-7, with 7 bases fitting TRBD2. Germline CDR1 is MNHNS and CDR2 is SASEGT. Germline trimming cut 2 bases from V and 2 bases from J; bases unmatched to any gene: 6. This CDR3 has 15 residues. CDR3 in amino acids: CASSERQGGAYEQYF. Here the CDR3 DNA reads TGTGCCAGCAGTGAAAGGCAGGGAGGGGCCTACGAGCAGTACTTC.

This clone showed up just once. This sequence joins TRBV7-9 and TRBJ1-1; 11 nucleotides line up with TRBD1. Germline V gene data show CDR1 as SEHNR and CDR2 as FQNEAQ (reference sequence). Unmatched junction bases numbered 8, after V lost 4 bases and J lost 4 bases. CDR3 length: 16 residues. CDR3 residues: CASSWGRTGGGTEAFF. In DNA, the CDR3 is TGTGCCAGCAGCTGGGGCCGGACAGGGGGCGGCACTGAAGCTTTCTTT.

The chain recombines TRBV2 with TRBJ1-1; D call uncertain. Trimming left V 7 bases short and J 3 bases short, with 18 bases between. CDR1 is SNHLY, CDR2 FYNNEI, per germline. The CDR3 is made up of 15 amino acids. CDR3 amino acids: CASNLWATFYTEAFF. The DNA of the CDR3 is TGTGCCAGCAATTTGTGGGCTACCTTTTACACTGAAGCTTTCTTT.

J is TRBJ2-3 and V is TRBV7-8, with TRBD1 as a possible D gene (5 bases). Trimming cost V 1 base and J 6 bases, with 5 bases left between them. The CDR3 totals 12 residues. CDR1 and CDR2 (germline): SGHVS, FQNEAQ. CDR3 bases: TGTGCCAGCAGCTTAGAGGGGGATACGCAGTATTTT. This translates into CASSLEGDTQYF.

In DNA form, the CDR3 reads TGTGCCAGCAGCTACGGGACTTCCTACGAGCAGTACTTC. Translated: CASSYGTSYEQYF. The rearrangement joins TRBV2 to TRBJ2-7; TRBD2 is a possible D gene (6 bases). The V and J ends lost 6 bases and 1 base respectively, with 10 bases between them. Germline V gene lookup returns CDR1 SNHLY and CDR2 FYNNEI. The CDR3 contains 13 residues. Together with reference TRBV2 and TRBJ2-7, the CDR3 gives the full variable domain: EPEVTQTPSHQVTQMGQEVILRCVPISNHLYFYWYRQILGQKVEFLVSFYNNEISEKSEIFDDQFSVERPDGSNFTLKIRSTKLEDSAMYFCASSYGTSYEQYFGPGTRLTVT.

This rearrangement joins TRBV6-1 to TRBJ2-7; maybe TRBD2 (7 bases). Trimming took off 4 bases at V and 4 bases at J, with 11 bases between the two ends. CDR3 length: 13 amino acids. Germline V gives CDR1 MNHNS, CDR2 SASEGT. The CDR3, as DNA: TGTGCCAGCAGTGCGGGGGGCGAGTACGAGCAGTACTTC. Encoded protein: CASSAGGEYEQYF.

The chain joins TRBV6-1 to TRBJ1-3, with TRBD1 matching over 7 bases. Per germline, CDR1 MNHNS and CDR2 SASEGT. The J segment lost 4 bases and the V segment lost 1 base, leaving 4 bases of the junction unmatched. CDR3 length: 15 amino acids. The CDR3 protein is CASSEGQGEGNTIYF. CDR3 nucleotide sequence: TGTGCCAGCAGTGAAGGACAGGGAGAAGGAAACACCATATATTTT.

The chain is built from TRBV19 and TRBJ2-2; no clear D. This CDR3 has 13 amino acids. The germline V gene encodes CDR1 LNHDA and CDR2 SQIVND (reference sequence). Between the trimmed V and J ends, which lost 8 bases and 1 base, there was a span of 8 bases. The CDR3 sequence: CASRGQNTGELFF. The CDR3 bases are TGTGCCAGTCGCGGCCAGAACACCGGGGAGCTGTTTTTT. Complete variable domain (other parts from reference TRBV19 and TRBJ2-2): DGGITQSPKYLFRKEGQNVTLSCEQNLNHDAMYWYRQDPGQGLRLIYYSQIVNDFQKGDIAEGYSVSREKKESFPLTVTSAQKNPTAFYLCASRGQNTGELFFGEGSRLTVL.

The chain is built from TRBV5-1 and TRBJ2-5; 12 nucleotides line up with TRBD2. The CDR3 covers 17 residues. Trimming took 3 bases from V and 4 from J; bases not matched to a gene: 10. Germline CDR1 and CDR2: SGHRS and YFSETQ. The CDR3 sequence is CASSWPLAGGPVETQYF. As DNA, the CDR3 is TGCGCCAGCAGCTGGCCCCTAGCGGGAGGGCCGGTAGAGACCCAGTACTTC. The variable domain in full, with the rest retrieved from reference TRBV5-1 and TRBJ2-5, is KAGVTQTPRYLIKTRGQQVTLSCSPISGHRSVSWYQQTPGQGLQFLFEYFSETQRNKGNFPGRFSGRQFSNSRSEMNVSTLELGDSALYLCASSWPLAGGPVETQYFGPGTRLLVL.

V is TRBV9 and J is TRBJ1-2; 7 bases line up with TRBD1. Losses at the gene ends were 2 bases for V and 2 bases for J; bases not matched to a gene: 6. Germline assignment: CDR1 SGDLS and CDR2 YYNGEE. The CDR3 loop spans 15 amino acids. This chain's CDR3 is CASSVGTAQNYGYTF. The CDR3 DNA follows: TGTGCCAGCAGCGTTGGGACAGCGCAAAACTATGGCTACACCTTC. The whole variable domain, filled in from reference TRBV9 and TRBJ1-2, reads DSGVTQTPKHLITATGQRVTLRCSPRSGDLSVYWYQQSLDQGLQFLIQYYNGEERAKGNILERFSAQQFPDLHSELNLSSLELGDSALYFCASSVGTAQNYGYTFGSGTRLTVV.

CDR3 DNA sequence: TGTGCCAGCAGCAAAGGTAGGACTCGGTGCTACGAGCAGTACTTC. Amino acids: CASSKGRTRCYEQYF. V gene TRBV21-1 combines with J gene TRBJ2-7; no DNA check was done on the table's D call, TRBD2. TRBV21-1 is labeled a pseudogene. This CDR3 has 15 residues.

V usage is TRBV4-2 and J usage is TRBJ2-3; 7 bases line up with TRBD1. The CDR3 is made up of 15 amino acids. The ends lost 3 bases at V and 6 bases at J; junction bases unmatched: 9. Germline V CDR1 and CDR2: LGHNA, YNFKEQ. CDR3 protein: CASSHSEGASDTQYF. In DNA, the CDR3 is TGTGCCAGCAGCCATAGCGAGGGGGCAAGCGATACGCAGTATTTT.

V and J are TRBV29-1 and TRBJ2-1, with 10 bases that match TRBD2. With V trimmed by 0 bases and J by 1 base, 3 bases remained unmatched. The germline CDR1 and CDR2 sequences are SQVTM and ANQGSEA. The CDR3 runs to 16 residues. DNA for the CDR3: TGCAGCGTTGAAGAGGGGACTAGCGCGTCCTACAATGAGCAGTTCTTC. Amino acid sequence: CSVEEGTSASYNEQFF.